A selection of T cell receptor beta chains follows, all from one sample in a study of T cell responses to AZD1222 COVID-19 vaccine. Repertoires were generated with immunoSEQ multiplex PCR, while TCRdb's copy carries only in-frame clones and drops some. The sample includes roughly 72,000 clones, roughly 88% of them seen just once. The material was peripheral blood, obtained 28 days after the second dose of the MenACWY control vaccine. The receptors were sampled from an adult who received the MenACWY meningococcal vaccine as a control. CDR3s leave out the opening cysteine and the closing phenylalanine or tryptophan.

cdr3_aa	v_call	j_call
ASSFGWDTEAF	TRBV28	TRBJ1-1
ASTPDRLDQPQH	TRBV19	TRBJ1-5
ASSVQGRDYEKLF	TRBV9	TRBJ1-4
ASSRPVSSTDTQY	TRBV7-9	TRBJ2-3
SASGTNEKLF	TRBV20-1	TRBJ1-4
ASSTPRGGLREQF	TRBV6-2/TRBV6-3	TRBJ2-1
ARGGPYYEQY	TRBV6-8	TRBJ2-7
ASRTDRGSLNSPLH	TRBV4-1	TRBJ1-6
ASKRLGGNYGYT	TRBV6-5	TRBJ1-2
ATSDLYTGELF	TRBV24-1	TRBJ2-2
AISVQENTEAF	TRBV10-3	TRBJ1-1